The 26 T cell receptor beta chains given below trace back to one sample, sequenced in a study of blood T cell repertoires in COVID-19. Only in-frame clones appear in the TCRdb table, and some are missing; sequencing was by immunoSEQ multiplex PCR. Of more than 65,000 clones listed, around four fifths are singletons. Sequenced input: peripheral blood. These receptors all stem from a man aged 45-65 years with active COVID-19.

The chain employs TRBV3-1 (or the pseudogene TRBV3-2) and TRBJ2-3; TRBD2 matches at 13 bases. The trim removed 4 bases at V and 5 bases at J, leaving 3 bases unmatched. This CDR3 region has 15 residues. Per germline, CDR1 LGHDT and CDR2 YNNKEL (reference sequence). The CDR3 sequence: CASSRWTSGRDTQYF. In DNA form, the CDR3 reads TGTGCCAGCAGCCGTTGGACTAGCGGGAGAGATACGCAGTATTTT.

CDR3 DNA: TGTGCCAGCAGCCCCATCCACAATGAGCAGTTCTTC. Encoded protein: CASSPIHNEQFF. The gene calls are TRBV7-6 and TRBJ2-1; the D is unclear. The CDR3 extends over 12 amino acids. Germline assignment: CDR1 SGHVS and CDR2 FNYEAQ. Trimming took off 5 bases at V and 5 bases at J, with 7 bases between the two ends.

As DNA, the CDR3 is TGTGCCAGTAGTATACAGGGCTCCTACAATGAGCAGTTCTTC. This codes for CASSIQGSYNEQFF. The gene calls are TRBV19 and TRBJ2-1; TRBD1 might be the D (5 bases). The ends were cut back, 2 bases at V and 0 bases at J, with 5 bases in the middle. Germline CDR1 reads LNHDA; CDR2 reads SQIVND (reference sequence). The CDR3 consists of 14 residues.

This chain connects TRBV24-1 to TRBJ2-5, with D perhaps TRBD2 (5 bases). The CDR3 totals 12 residues. Germline V lookup: CDR1 KGHDR, CDR2 SFDVKD. Trimming took 5 bases from V and 4 from J, leaving 7 bases between them. CDR3 protein: CATSGGLETQYF. Here the CDR3 DNA reads TGTGCCACCAGTGGCGGGTTAGAGACCCAGTACTTC.

The gene calls are TRBV6-5 and TRBJ1-2, with D hard to call. Germline V gene lookup returns CDR1 MNHEY and CDR2 SVGAGI. V was shortened by 2 bases and J by 4 bases, with 17 bases between the two germline ends. The CDR3 totals 16 residues. The CDR3, as DNA: TGTGCCAGCAGTTACGCGACCCGCCGGAGTCGCTATGGCTACACCTTC. This encodes CASSYATRRSRYGYTF.

This clone was counted once. The rearrangement joins TRBV4-3 to TRBJ1-2, with TRBD1 matching over 8 bases. The CDR3 totals 14 residues. Trimming took 4 bases from V and 6 from J; bases not matched to a gene: 7. The V gene's germline CDR1 is LGHNA and CDR2 YSLEER. The CDR3 DNA reads as TGCGCCAGCAGCCGGGGACAGGCAGGGAATGGCTACACCTTC. The encoded protein is CASSRGQAGNGYTF.

V usage is TRBV18 and J usage is TRBJ1-2, with 8 bases lining up with TRBD1. The ends lost 7 bases at V and 1 base at J; junction bases unmatched: 8. CDR1 KGHSH and CDR2 LQKENI come from the germline V gene. This CDR3 has 15 residues. In nucleotides, the CDR3 is TGTGCCAGCTTTCCCCAAACAGGGGGTAACTATGGCTACACCTTC. Its protein is CASFPQTGGNYGYTF.

This chain uses TRBV11-2 with TRBJ2-3; D is unclear. The ends were cut back, 5 bases at V and 4 bases at J, with 10 bases in the middle. The germline CDR1 and CDR2 sequences are SGHAT and FQNNGV. The CDR3 runs to 13 residues. Written as DNA, the CDR3 is TGTGCCAGCAGCGGAGATTTAGCAGATACGCAGTATTTT. It translates to CASSGDLADTQYF.

The chain links TRBV5-1 to TRBJ2-1, with TRBD2 matching over 12 bases. The CDR3 covers 16 residues. V gave up 4 bases and J gave up 6 bases; unmatched junction bases: 8. Germline lookup yields CDR1 SGHRS and CDR2 YFSETQ. The CDR3 here is CASSAKLAGGPNEQFF. The CDR3 DNA reads TGCGCCAGCAGCGCCAAACTAGCGGGGGGACCCAATGAGCAGTTCTTC.

This clone appeared once. The chain couples TRBV14 to TRBJ1-2; D not resolved. CDR3 length equals 14 residues. Between the trimmed V and J ends, which lost 0 bases and 0 bases, there was a span of 5 bases. Germline assignment: CDR1 SGHDN and CDR2 FVKESK. In DNA form, the CDR3 reads TGTGCCAGCAGCCAAGATCGAGCTAACTATGGCTACACCTTC. Protein: CASSQDRANYGYTF.

This clone occurred once. CDR3 sequence: CASSQWGAGLHAETQYF. In DNA form, the CDR3 reads TGTGCCAGCAGCCAATGGGGAGCGGGGCTGCACGCAGAGACCCAGTACTTC. This chain links TRBV3-1 (or the pseudogene TRBV3-2) with TRBJ2-5, with 7 bases fitting TRBD2. The CDR3 sequence is 17 residues long. Germline CDR1 reads LGHDT; CDR2 reads YNNKEL (reference sequence). Germline trimming cut 2 bases from V and 4 bases from J; bases unmatched to any gene: 13.

This clone came up once. The rearrangement uses TRBV29-1 and TRBJ2-2, with 8 positions matching TRBD2. The ends lost 6 bases at V and 7 bases at J; junction bases unmatched: 10. Germline lookup yields CDR1 SQVTM and CDR2 ANQGSEA. CDR3 length: 14 residues. CDR3 sequence (DNA): TGCAGCGTCCTCCTGATGCTAGCGGGCGGGGAGCTGTTTTTT. Translated: CSVLLMLAGGELFF.

This chain joins TRBV5-4 and TRBJ1-4; 9 bases map to TRBD1. The CDR3 consists of 15 residues. With 4 bases clipped from V and 6 bases from J, the junction kept 7 bases outside the gene matches. The V gene's germline CDR1 is SGHNT and CDR2 YYREEE (reference sequence). CDR3 in amino acids: CASSPDRGRDEKLFF. In DNA form, the CDR3 reads TGTGCCAGCAGCCCGGACAGGGGTCGGGATGAAAAACTGTTTTTT.

J is TRBJ1-3 and V is TRBV5-1; a weak D match, TRBD1 (6 bases). This CDR3 region has 15 residues. Germline V CDR1 and CDR2: SGHRS, YFSETQ. Trimming shortened V by 3 bases and J by 4 bases, and 14 bases separated the two germline ends. The DNA for the CDR3 is TGCGCCAGCAGCTCGGCGGTAGGGGGAGGAAACACCATATATTTT. Protein product: CASSSAVGGGNTIYF.

This clone was found once. This rearrangement joins TRBV10-3 to TRBJ2-7, with 8 bases fitting TRBD1. Germline CDR1 ENHRY, CDR2 SYGVKD. V lost 7 bases, J lost 0 bases, and 2 bases stayed unmatched. CDR3 length: 13 residues. In DNA, the CDR3 is TGTGCCATCAAAGGGACAGGCTCCTACGAGCAGTACTTC. Protein: CAIKGTGSYEQYF.

This chain uses TRBV2 with TRBJ2-5; D remains unclear. Germline assignment: CDR1 SNHLY and CDR2 FYNNEI. V gave up 4 bases and J gave up 3 bases, with 12 bases separating them. This CDR3 comprises 14 residues. As DNA, the CDR3 is TGTGCCAGCAGTGTTGGCGGAGCCGAAGAGACCCAGTACTTC. Translated, it gives CASSVGGAEETQYF.

Only one count was recorded for this clone. The V call is TRBV19, the J call TRBJ2-5; TRBD1 might be the D (6 bases). V was cut by 6 bases and J by 5 bases, with 13 bases left in between. This CDR3 spans 13 amino acids. Germline CDR1 is LNHDA and CDR2 is SQIVND (reference sequence). The CDR3 bases are TGTGCCAGTAGCCACAGGGTCGGCGAGACCCAGTACTTC. Translation: CASSHRVGETQYF.

This chain uses TRBV6-5 with TRBJ1-1; D call uncertain. The V end lost 5 bases, the J end lost 4 bases, and 8 bases lay between the germline ends. The CDR3 has 12 amino acids. Per the germline V gene, CDR1 is MNHEY and CDR2 is SVGAGI. In DNA form, the CDR3 reads TGTGCCAGCAGTCCAGGATTCACTGAAGCTTTCTTT. Protein: CASSPGFTEAFF.

This clone has only one observation. The V and J genes are TRBV7-2 and TRBJ2-3, with TRBD2 as a possible D gene (6 bases). V was trimmed by 2 bases and J by 1 base, leaving 10 bases between them. There are 15 residues in the CDR3. The germline gives CDR1 SGHTA, CDR2 FQGNSA. In DNA, the CDR3 is TGTGCCAGCAGCTTAAACGGAGGGCGCACAGATACGCAGTATTTT. Its protein is CASSLNGGRTDTQYF.

This rearrangement joins TRBV3-1 (or the pseudogene TRBV3-2) to TRBJ2-3, with D maybe TRBD2 (6 bases). Deletions cut 0 bases from V and 2 bases from J, with 15 bases between. CDR1 is LGHDT and CDR2 is YNNKEL in the germline V gene (reference sequence). This CDR3 region has 17 residues. CDR3: CASSQDAGSPVTDTQYF. CDR3 bases: TGTGCCAGCAGCCAAGATGCGGGGAGCCCAGTCACAGATACGCAGTATTTT.

This chain links TRBV6-4 with TRBJ2-7; a weak D match, TRBD2 (6 bases). There are 13 residues in the CDR3. The ends were cut back, 3 bases at V and 6 bases at J, with 12 bases in the middle. The germline V gene encodes CDR1 MRHNA and CDR2 SNTAGT. CDR3 sequence: CASSEGLFSEQYF. CDR3 nucleotides: TGTGCCAGCAGTGAGGGACTCTTCTCCGAGCAGTACTTC.

There are many counts of this clone. V and J are TRBV16 and TRBJ1-6; no firm D call. Trimming left V 0 bases short and J 9 bases short, with 6 bases between. The CDR3 covers 13 residues. Per the germline V gene, CDR1 is KGHSY and CDR2 is FQNENV. CDR3 residues: CASSQSQISPLHF. In DNA, the CDR3 is TGTGCCAGCAGCCAATCACAGATTTCACCCCTCCACTTT.

This sequence joins TRBV5-1 and TRBJ2-6, with TRBD1 matching 9 bases. The J segment lost 0 bases and the V segment lost 4 bases, leaving 5 bases of the junction unmatched. The CDR3 runs to 17 residues. Germline CDR1 and CDR2: SGHRS and YFSETQ. CDR3 nucleotides: TGCGCCAGCAGCCCCGGGACAGGGAGCTCTGGGGCCAACGTCCTGACTTTC. Translation gives CASSPGTGSSGANVLTF.

This clone was seen just once. The CDR3 here is CASSPNVPGLGIQYF. The CDR3 nucleotides are TGCGCCAGCAGCCCGAACGTACCGGGACTAGGAATTCAGTACTTC. This chain links TRBV5-1 with TRBJ2-4, with 8 bases lining up with TRBD2. CDR1 is SGHRS and CDR2 is YFSETQ in the germline V gene. The length of the CDR3 is 15 residues. V lost 4 bases, J lost 10 bases, and 13 bases stayed unmatched.

The rearrangement joins TRBV27 to TRBJ2-4; 10 positions match TRBD1. The germline gives CDR1 MNHEY, CDR2 SMNVEV (reference sequence). The CDR3 totals 14 residues. The V segment lost 8 bases and the J segment 7 bases; nucleotides outside the gene matches: 8. The CDR3 nucleotides read TGTGCCAGCCAGGACAGGGGGACTTGGAACATTCAGTACTTC. Its translation: CASQDRGTWNIQYF.

The V call is TRBV11-2, the J call TRBJ2-7; D call uncertain. The germline V gene encodes CDR1 SGHAT and CDR2 FQNNGV. The CDR3 consists of 12 residues. V was clipped by 5 bases and J by 3 bases, with 8 bases between them. CDR3 bases: TGTGCCAGCAGCCCCTCCCGCTACGAGCAGTACTTC. The encoded protein is CASSPSRYEQYF.